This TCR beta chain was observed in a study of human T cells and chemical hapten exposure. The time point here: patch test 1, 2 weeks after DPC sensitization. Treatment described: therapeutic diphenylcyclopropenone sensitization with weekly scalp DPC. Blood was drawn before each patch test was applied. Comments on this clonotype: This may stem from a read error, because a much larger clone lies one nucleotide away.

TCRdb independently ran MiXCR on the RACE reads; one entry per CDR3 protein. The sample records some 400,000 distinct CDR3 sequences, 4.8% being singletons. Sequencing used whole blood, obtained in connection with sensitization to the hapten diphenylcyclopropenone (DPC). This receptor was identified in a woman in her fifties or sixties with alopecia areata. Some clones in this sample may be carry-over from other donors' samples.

The CDR3 bases are TGTGCCAGCAGTTACCCGCTCGAGGGGATGGCCGGGGAGCTGTCTTTT. As protein: CASSYPLEGMAGELSF. This sequence joins TRBV6-6 and TRBJ2-2; D possibly uses TRBD1 or TRBD2 (5 bases each). This CDR3 comprises 16 residues. CDR1 is MNHNY and CDR2 is SVGAGI in the germline V gene (reference sequence).